This is a list of T cell receptor beta chains from one sample in a study of blood T cell repertoires in COVID-19. The data were produced by immunoSEQ multiplex PCR, yet TCRdb's version contains in-frame clones alone and is incomplete. This table has hundreds of thousands of clones, approximately 86% appearing once. The source material was peripheral blood. Receptors originate from a woman in her 70s with COVID-19, enrolled during active disease. Both conserved end residues are part of each CDR3. A D gene is named only where the DNA matches it firmly. Expanded clones get a size class; other rows say once, few or many, or leave the size out.

. . TRBJ1-1 TRBV5-1 CASSLGQMNTEAFF TGCGCCAGCAGCTTGGGACAGATGAACACTGAAGCTTTCTTT
few TRBD1 TRBJ1-6 TRBV19 CASSYTGTGGPPLHF TGTGCCAGTAGCTACACCGGGACAGGGGGGCCACCCCTCCACTTT
. . TRBJ2-7 TRBV29-1 CSVTGGGIEQYF TGCAGCGTCACAGGGGGGGGAATCGAGCAGTACTTC
. . TRBJ1-3 TRBV21-1 CASSKVGRGPENTIYF TGTGCCAGCAGCAAAGTTGGCAGGGGGCCTGAAAACACCATATATTTT
. . TRBJ1-1 TRBV19 CASSQTGWDTEAFF TGTGCCAGTAGCCAGACAGGTTGGGACACTGAAGCTTTCTTT
once TRBD1 TRBJ1-4 TRBV7-9 CASSLEEGGQGSGKLFF TGTGCCAGCAGCTTAGAAGAGGGGGGACAGGGATCCGGAAAACTGTTTTTT
. . TRBJ2-7 TRBV12-5 CASGEAGQAYEQYF TGTGCTAGTGGTGAAGCAGGGCAAGCCTACGAGCAGTACTTC
. . TRBJ1-5 TRBV30 CAWSRGGDQPQHF TGTGCCTGGAGTAGGGGGGGAGACCAGCCCCAGCATTTT
. TRBD1 TRBJ2-1 TRBV28 CASSSPGQLYNEQFF TGTGCCAGCAGTTCCCCGGGACAGCTATACAATGAGCAGTTCTTC
. TRBD1 TRBJ2-7 TRBV6-6 CASSILGQGVSYEQYF TGTGCCAGCAGTATTCTGGGACAGGGGGTCTCCTACGAGCAGTACTTC
. TRBD1 TRBJ1-2 TRBV27 CASSLKTGGLGGYTF TGTGCCAGCAGTCTAAAGACAGGGGGCTTGGGTGGCTACACCTTC
. . TRBJ1-5 TRBV5-5 CASSPHRENQPQHF TGTGCCAGCAGCCCACACCGGGAGAATCAGCCCCAGCATTTT
. TRBD2 TRBJ2-1 TRBV30 CAWSVRAGGPGNEQFF TGTGCCTGGAGTGTACGAGCGGGGGGGCCGGGTAATGAGCAGTTCTTC
. . TRBJ2-1 TRBV24-1 CATMRNNEQFF TGTGCCACCATGAGAAACAATGAGCAGTTCTTC
. TRBD1 TRBJ1-5 TRBV6-2/TRBV6-3 CASSPPGTGLGQPQHF TGTGCCAGCAGTCCCCCCGGGACAGGGCTTGGACAGCCCCAGCATTTT
. . TRBJ1-5 TRBV24-1 CATATGNQPQHF TGTGCCACCGCAACAGGGAATCAGCCCCAGCATTTT
once TRBD1 TRBJ2-7 TRBV6-5 CASCGTGTYEQYF TGTGCCAGTTGCGGGACAGGTACCTACGAGCAGTACTTC
. . TRBJ1-3 TRBV19 CASIIRNTIYF TGTGCCAGTATAATCCGGAACACCATATATTTT
. TRBD1 TRBJ1-1 TRBV10-3 CAIGGQGGRVGPTEAFF TGTGCCATCGGTGGACAGGGCGGTCGTGTAGGTCCCACTGAAGCTTTCTTT
once TRBD2 TRBJ2-1 TRBV2 CASRQTSGGPNEQFF TGTGCCAGCAGACAGACTAGCGGGGGTCCTAATGAGCAGTTCTTC
. TRBD1 TRBJ2-7 TRBV5-4 CASSPGQGLMHEQYF TGTGCCAGCAGCCCGGGACAGGGGTTAATGCACGAGCAGTACTTC
. . TRBJ1-1 TRBV5-1 CASSSLGAMNTEAFF TGCGCCAGCAGCTCGTTAGGGGCGATGAACACTGAAGCTTTCTTT
. . TRBJ2-7 TRBV9 CASSPGQGTDSYEQYF TGTGCCAGCAGCCCTGGCCAGGGGACGGATTCCTACGAGCAGTACTTC
few TRBD1 TRBJ1-1 TRBV6-5 CASSYSPDRGHTEAFF TGTGCCAGCAGTTACTCGCCTGACAGGGGCCACACTGAAGCTTTCTTT
. TRBD1 TRBJ1-1 TRBV11-2 CASSGYRGNTEAFF TGTGCCAGCAGCGGTTACAGGGGGAACACTGAAGCTTTCTTT
. TRBD2 TRBJ2-5 TRBV4-2 CASSQVRSGGGTYQETQYF TGTGCCAGCAGCCAAGTCAGGTCTGGGGGGGGGACTTACCAAGAGACCCAGTACTTC
. . TRBJ1-3 TRBV15 CATSTSFGGTGNTIYF TGTGCCACCAGCACCTCCTTCGGGGGAACTGGAAACACCATATATTTT
. . TRBJ1-5 TRBV27 CASSKITGDPSNQPQHF TGTGCCAGCAGTAAAATTACAGGTGATCCCAGCAATCAGCCCCAGCATTTT
. . TRBJ2-1 TRBV2 CASSEGRSSYNEQFF TGTGCCAGCAGTGAGGGCAGAAGCTCCTACAATGAGCAGTTCTTC
. . TRBJ2-5 TRBV27 CASSLWAGPGSETQYF TGTGCCAGCAGTTTGTGGGCAGGGCCTGGGTCGGAGACCCAGTACTTC
. . TRBJ1-1 TRBV21-1 CASIPAGRRDTEAFF TGTGCCAGCATCCCCGCGGGGCGCCGGGACACTGAAGCTTTCTTT
. . TRBJ2-7 TRBV6-4 CASSETPGQMAEQYF TGTGCCAGCAGTGAGACCCCGGGACAAATGGCCGAGCAGTACTTC
. . TRBJ1-1 TRBV3-1/TRBV3-2 CASSQATLGSEAFF TGTGCCAGCAGCCAAGCGACACTGGGCTCAGAAGCTTTCTTT
. . TRBJ2-7 TRBV2 CASTETYEQYF TGTGCCAGCACCGAGACCTACGAGCAGTACTTC
. TRBD1 TRBJ1-1 TRBV3-1/TRBV3-2 CASSQGTGGARTEAFF TGTGCCAGCAGCCAAGGGACAGGGGGCGCAAGAACTGAAGCTTTCTTT
. TRBD1 TRBJ1-2 TRBV28 CASSLFSGQDYGYTF TGTGCCAGCAGTTTATTTTCCGGACAGGACTATGGCTACACCTTC
. TRBD2 TRBJ2-1 TRBV5-1 CASSRTSGGRYNEQFF TGCGCCAGCAGCCGGACTAGCGGGGGGAGGTACAATGAGCAGTTCTTC
. . TRBJ2-4 TRBV28 CASSSGTTLAKNIQYF TGTGCCAGCAGTTCCGGGACAACGCTAGCCAAAAACATTCAGTACTTC
. . TRBJ1-1 TRBV19 CASTGQRGAFF TGTGCCAGTACAGGACAGAGGGGAGCTTTCTTT